This T cell receptor (beta chain) came from a study of cytomegalovirus exposure and HLA in healthy donors. The PCR used 60 Vbeta and 13 Jbeta primers. TCRdb keeps only in-frame clones here, not all; method: immunoSEQ multiplex PCR. The sample shows 70,000 to 85,000 clones, approximately 67% of them seen only once. CDR1 is SGHVS, CDR2 FQNEAQ, per germline. V gave up 5 bases and J gave up 4 bases; unmatched junction bases: 14. This CDR3 has 18 amino acids. This sequence joins TRBV7-8 and TRBJ2-2; 9 bases map to TRBD2. This clonotype was sampled from a male donor in good health and CMV-seropositive. The sample was PBMCs. CDR3 nucleotide sequence: TGTGCCAGCAGCCCCCGGAGTCGCGGGAGGGGAGGCACCGGGGAGCTGTTTTTT. It yields the protein CASSPRSRGRGGTGELFF.